These 24 T cell receptor beta chains came from one sample sequenced in a study of T-cell reconstitution after alpha-beta-depleted transplantation in children. The TCRbeta library incorporated unique molecular identifiers. TCRdb analysed the PCR reads with MiXCR anew, one entry per CDR3 protein. The sample holds approximately 500,000 distinct CDR3 sequences, roughly 10% seen once. The sequencing here drew on PBMCs, taken before TCRalphabeta/CD19-depleted stem cell transplant. These TCRs come from a child younger than 10 with inherited bone marrow failure, due to receive a stem cell transplant.

This clonotype was counted only a few times. This chain links TRBV6-6 with TRBJ1-2; D unresolved. Looked up from germline, CDR1 is MNHNY and CDR2 is SVGAGI (reference sequence). V lost 7 bases, J lost 8 bases, and 14 bases lay in between. The CDR3 is 12 amino acids. CDR3 region: CASTSGGYGYTF. For the CDR3, the DNA is TGTGCCAGCACCTCCGGCGGGTACGGCTACACCTTC.

This rearrangement joins TRBV7-2 to TRBJ2-1; 13 bases map to TRBD2. In germline, CDR1 is SGHTA, CDR2 FQGNSA. CDR3 length: 17 residues. V shed 4 bases, J shed 0 bases, and the junction held 3 bases outside the gene matches. In nucleotides, the CDR3 is TGTGCCAGCAGCTCGACTAGCGGGAGGACCTCCTACAATGAGCAGTTCTTC. Translated, it gives CASSSTSGRTSYNEQFF. Full variable domain (rest looked up from reference TRBV7-2 and TRBJ2-1): GAGVSQSPSNKVTEKGKDVELRCDPISGHTALYWYRQSLGQGLEFLIYFQGNSAPDKSGLPSDRFSAERTGGSVSTLTIQRTQQEDSAVYLCASSSTSGRTSYNEQFFGPGTRLTVL.

This clonotype was seen at least ten times. The genes are TRBV18 and TRBJ2-2, with D hard to call. The CDR3 is 15 residues long. Deletions cut 2 bases from V and 0 bases from J, with 7 bases between. CDR1 is KGHSH, CDR2 LQKENI, per germline. The CDR3 region has the DNA TGTGCCAGCTCACCAGATCCCGCGAACACCGGGGAGCTGTTTTTT. This gives the protein CASSPDPANTGELFF.

This clonotype was observed at least ten times. V and J are TRBV20-1 and TRBJ2-1, with D possibly TRBD2 on 7 matching bases. The V gene's germline CDR1 is DFQATT and CDR2 SNEGSKA (reference sequence). Trimming removed 1 base at V and 8 bases at J, with 9 bases between. This CDR3 comprises 12 residues. Written as DNA, the CDR3 is TGCAGTGCTAGAGGGGAGGGGGATGAGCAGTTCTTC. Its protein product is CSARGEGDEQFF.

This chain joins TRBV27 and TRBJ2-2; 7 positions match TRBD2. Germline CDR1 reads MNHEY; CDR2 reads SMNVEV (reference sequence). J was trimmed by 5 bases and V by 1 base; bases with no gene match: 7. This CDR3 comprises 16 residues. For the CDR3, the DNA is TGTGCCAGCAGTTTATGGGTGGGAGCGGGAACCGGGGAGCTGTTTTTT. Protein product: CASSLWVGAGTGELFF.

The table lists this clonotype with many counts. The chain employs TRBV9 and TRBJ2-7, with 9 bases lining up with TRBD2. J was trimmed by 5 bases and V by 4 bases; bases with no gene match: 10. CDR1 is SGDLS and CDR2 is YYNGEE in the germline V gene. The CDR3 is made up of 15 amino acids. CDR3 sequence: CASSRGRAREHEQYF. As DNA, the CDR3 is TGTGCCAGCAGCCGCGGGAGGGCCAGGGAGCACGAGCAGTACTTC.

This clonotype has ten or more counts. The chain combines TRBV24-1 with TRBJ2-1; D ambiguous. The V gene lost 1 base and the J gene lost 6 bases, with 9 bases spanning the gap. Germline V gene lookup returns CDR1 KGHDR and CDR2 SFDVKD. This CDR3 is 14 amino acids long. The CDR3 is CATSDFLSGNEQFF. The CDR3 DNA sequence: TGTGCCACCAGTGATTTTCTTTCCGGCAATGAGCAGTTCTTC.

This clonotype appeared many times. The chain joins TRBV27 to TRBJ2-6; D possibly corresponds to TRBD1 (5 bases). The CDR3 consists of 17 residues. Per germline, CDR1 MNHEY and CDR2 SMNVEV (reference sequence). Trimming cost V 4 bases and J 0 bases, with 13 bases left between them. The CDR3 here is CASSYLVGASGANVLTF. The CDR3 DNA reads as TGTGCCAGCAGTTATCTAGTAGGGGCCTCTGGGGCCAACGTCCTGACTTTC.

This clonotype was observed many times. The V call is TRBV24-1, the J call TRBJ2-2; D call uncertain. The germline CDR1 and CDR2 sequences are KGHDR and SFDVKD. The CDR3 runs 13 residues. V was cut by 8 bases and J by 2 bases, with 8 bases left in between. Written as DNA, the CDR3 is TGTGCCACCAAGGCCGGCAACACCGGGGAGCTGTTTTTT. Its translation is CATKAGNTGELFF.

This clonotype was seen more than once but under ten times. The V and J genes are TRBV5-4 and TRBJ2-1; 14 nucleotides agree with TRBD2. Germline V gene lookup returns CDR1 SGHNT and CDR2 YYREEE (reference sequence). J gave up 4 bases and V 3 bases, and 6 bases lay outside the gene matches. This CDR3 is 17 amino acids long. The CDR3 DNA reads TGTGCCAGCAGCTGGGGACTAGCGGGAGCGGGTTACAATGAGCAGTTCTTC. Translation: CASSWGLAGAGYNEQFF.

The chain couples TRBV5-6 to TRBJ2-1, with 9 bases aligning to TRBD2. The CDR3 sequence is 15 residues long. From germline, CDR1 is SGHDT and CDR2 YYEEEE. The trim removed 5 bases at V and 10 bases at J, leaving 13 bases unmatched. The DNA for the CDR3 is TGTGCCAGCAGACTAGGAGGGACTAGCCTCCAGGAGCAGTTCTTC. Translation: CASRLGGTSLQEQFF.

The J gene is TRBJ2-6, the V gene TRBV30; 7 bases are a match to TRBD2. CDR1 and CDR2 from the germline V gene are GTSNPN and SVGIG (reference sequence). Losses at the gene ends were 4 bases for V and 0 bases for J; bases not matched to a gene: 6. This CDR3 contains 16 residues. In DNA form, the CDR3 reads TGTGCCTGGATAGGACTAGATGCCTCTGGGGCCAACGTCCTGACTTTC. Translation gives CAWIGLDASGANVLTF.

This clonotype has a count of ten or more. V and J are TRBV20-1 and TRBJ2-3; 9 bases are shared with TRBD2. This CDR3 contains 15 residues. V trimming: 3 bases; J trimming: 2 bases; junction bases outside the gene matches: 6. Per the germline V gene, CDR1 is DFQATT and CDR2 is SNEGSKA (reference sequence). CDR3 DNA sequence: TGCAGTGCTAGGCGACTAGCGGAGCCCACAGATACGCAGTATTTT. Its translation: CSARRLAEPTDTQYF.

The sample holds many counts of this clonotype. The chain recombines TRBV5-6 with TRBJ2-7, with 7 bases fitting TRBD2. Germline CDR1 reads SGHDT; CDR2 reads YYEEEE. The CDR3 length is 14 residues. V trimming: 4 bases; J trimming: 4 bases; junction bases outside the gene matches: 8. CDR3 sequence (DNA): TGTGCCAGCAGCAGCACGGGGGGAGATTACGAGCAGTACTTC. Encoded protein: CASSSTGGDYEQYF.

This clonotype appeared many times. This rearrangement joins TRBV7-9 to TRBJ2-1, with D perhaps TRBD2 (5 bases). Germline assignment: CDR1 SEHNR and CDR2 FQNEAQ (reference sequence). Trimming stripped 6 bases from V and 7 bases from J, with 13 bases between. The CDR3 runs 13 residues. The CDR3 DNA reads as TGTGCCAGCAGTGCAGGAGGATATAATGAGCAGTTCTTC. Translated, it gives CASSAGGYNEQFF.

This clonotype was seen repeatedly, ten times or more. The chain is built from TRBV7-2 and TRBJ2-2; 14 bases align to TRBD2. The CDR3 is made up of 21 amino acids. V dropped 1 base and J dropped 0; count of bases not matched to a gene: 10. Germline V gives CDR1 SGHTA, CDR2 FQGNSA. CDR3 DNA sequence: TGTGCCAGCAGCTTAGTCTCCAAAAGACTAGCGGGAGGGCCGAACACCGGGGAGCTGTTTTTT. Translating it yields CASSLVSKRLAGGPNTGELFF.

This clonotype was detected only a few times. V and J are TRBV5-1 and TRBJ1-1, with TRBD1 identical over 7 bases. Looked up from germline, CDR1 is SGHRS and CDR2 is YFSETQ. V was pared by 2 bases and J by 5 bases, with 12 bases of the junction left unmatched. There are 16 residues in the CDR3. The CDR3 coding sequence is TGCGCCAGCAGCTTAGTAGGGGGCTGGTCGTATACTGAAGCTTTCTTT. This codes for CASSLVGGWSYTEAFF.

This clonotype showed up many times. The gene calls are TRBV12-1 and TRBJ2-7; the D call TRBD1 from the table was never checked on the DNA. TRBV12-1 is a pseudogene. The CDR3 contains 14 residues. CDR3 sequence (DNA): TGTGCCAGCAGCTTTATCGGGAAATACCACGAGCAGTACTTC. Translation gives CASSFIGKYHEQYF.

The chain combines TRBV6-1 with TRBJ1-2, with D maybe TRBD1 (6 bases). The length of the CDR3 is 14 residues. The germline V gene encodes CDR1 MNHNS and CDR2 SASEGT. V was trimmed by 5 bases and J by 7 bases, leaving 17 bases between them. This CDR3 is CASSPPWGGRGYTF. The CDR3 DNA is TGTGCCAGCAGTCCCCCATGGGGGGGGCGTGGCTACACCTTC.

The V call is TRBV28, the J call TRBJ2-1; D not certain. V was pared by 6 bases and J by 4 bases, with 16 bases between. Germline CDR1 MDHEN, CDR2 SYDVKM. This CDR3 is 15 amino acids long. As DNA, the CDR3 is TGTGCCAGCAGCCTTACCCTGACCACTTACAATGAGCAGTTCTTC. This encodes CASSLTLTTYNEQFF.

The rearrangement links TRBV19 to TRBJ2-7; 7 bases are a match to TRBD1. This CDR3 is built from 12 residues. The V segment lost 6 bases and the J segment 6 bases; nucleotides outside the gene matches: 5. Germline loops: CDR1 LNHDA, CDR2 SQIVND (reference sequence). This chain's CDR3 is CASSTGTVEQYF. The CDR3 nucleotides read TGTGCCAGTAGCACAGGGACAGTCGAGCAGTACTTC.

The V call is TRBV5-3, the J call TRBJ2-5, with TRBD2 identical over 13 bases. TRBV5-3 is designated an ORF whose function remains uncertain. Losses at the gene ends were 3 bases for V and 5 bases for J; bases not matched to a gene: 4. The CDR3 sequence is 15 residues long. For the CDR3, the DNA is TGTGCCAGAAGCTATGGACTAGCGGGAGTGGAGACCCAGTACTTC. Translated: CARSYGLAGVETQYF.

This clonotype occurred a few times. The chain joins TRBV24-1 to TRBJ2-3; the match to TRBD2 covers 10 bases. The CDR3 has 18 amino acids. J was trimmed by 3 bases and V by 7 bases; bases with no gene match: 15. Germline CDR1 is KGHDR and CDR2 is SFDVKD. The CDR3: CATSPQGPGGLATDTQYF. CDR3 bases: TGTGCCACCAGCCCCCAGGGGCCGGGGGGACTAGCGACAGATACGCAGTATTTT.

This clonotype was found many times. This sequence joins TRBV10-3 and TRBJ1-1; TRBD1 agrees at 12 bases. The CDR3 has 16 residues. Germline trimming cut 8 bases from V and 1 base from J; bases unmatched to any gene: 8. In germline, CDR1 is ENHRY, CDR2 SYGVKD. For the CDR3, the DNA is TGTGCCATCGGGGGACAGGGGGCGGGAACGAACACTGAAGCTTTCTTT. The encoded protein is CAIGGQGAGTNTEAFF.